One and the same sample provided the 11 T cell receptor beta chains below, sequenced in a study of CD8+ T cells in alopecia areata. RNA was extracted and reverse transcribed into cDNA as the sequencing template. The repertoire was sequenced with immunoSEQ multiplex PCR; TCRdb's copy has only in-frame clones and lacks some. The sample records around 290,000 clones, about three fifths being singletons. Treatment denoted: oral pan-JAK inhibitor, 5-10 mg twice daily. The input for sequencing was CD4+ T cells sorted from blood, taken at week 24, from a patient treated with tofacitinib. The receptor source for this set is a human donor with alopecia areata.

The chain is built from TRBV15 and TRBJ1-5; the match to TRBD1 covers 11 bases. Germline CDR1 is LNHNV and CDR2 is YYDKDF (reference sequence). The CDR3 has 19 residues. V gave up 0 bases and J gave up 7 bases; unmatched junction bases: 14. CDR3 loop: CATSRDVGQGATLGQPQHF. CDR3 in DNA: TGTGCCACCAGCAGAGATGTCGGACAGGGGGCAACCTTAGGGCAGCCCCAGCATTTT.

This clone has more than one count but fewer than ten. The chain recombines TRBV14 with TRBJ2-3; no definite D call. CDR1 and CDR2 from the germline V gene are SGHDN and FVKESK. This CDR3 region has 12 residues. With 1 base removed from V and 4 bases from J, the gap between germline ends came to 3 bases. CDR3 sequence (DNA): TGTGCCAGCAGCCAAGTGCCAGATACGCAGTATTTT. It is translated as CASSQVPDTQYF. The variable domain in full, with the rest retrieved from reference TRBV14 and TRBJ2-3, is EAGVTQFPSHSVIEKGQTVTLRCDPISGHDNLYWYRRVMGKEIKFLLHFVKESKQDESGMPNNRFLAERTGGTYSTLKVQPAELEDSGVYFCASSQVPDTQYFGPGTRLTVL.

The V call is TRBV11-2, the J call TRBJ2-7, with TRBD2 identical over 8 bases. V shed 0 bases, J shed 1 base, and the junction held 8 bases outside the gene matches. This CDR3 spans 17 amino acids. Germline loops: CDR1 SGHAT, CDR2 FQNNGV. The CDR3 reads CASSLDRAGGLSYEQYF. CDR3 coding DNA: TGTGCCAGCAGCTTAGATCGGGCGGGGGGCCTATCCTACGAGCAGTACTTC.

As DNA, the CDR3 is TGCGCCAGCAGCGCGGGACGCTCTGGGGCCAACGTCCTGACTTTC. Protein product: CASSAGRSGANVLTF. The chain carries TRBV5-1 and TRBJ2-6, with D perhaps matching TRBD2 (6 bases). V was shortened by 4 bases and J by 0 bases, with 8 bases between the two germline ends. Germline loops: CDR1 SGHRS, CDR2 YFSETQ. The CDR3 is made up of 15 amino acids.

This sequence joins TRBV2 and TRBJ1-6, with a weak D call TRBD1 (5 bases). The CDR3 runs to 15 residues. V was trimmed by 7 bases and J by 3 bases, leaving 13 bases between them. Germline values: CDR1 SNHLY, CDR2 FYNNEI. This CDR3 reads CASTVDGGYNSPLHF. CDR3 sequence (DNA): TGTGCCAGCACCGTAGACGGGGGCTATAATTCACCCCTCCACTTT.

There are a few counts of this clone. The V gene is TRBV11-2, the J gene TRBJ1-2; D uncertain. CDR3 length equals 13 residues. Germline CDR1 and CDR2: SGHAT and FQNNGV. Trimming cost V 5 bases and J 5 bases, with 12 bases left between them. The CDR3: CASSPSTLYGYTF. CDR3 in DNA: TGTGCCAGCAGCCCGAGTACCCTATATGGCTACACCTTC.

The CDR3 DNA sequence: TGTGCCAGCAGATCCTCCGGGGACAGGGTGGAAAAACTGTTTTTT. Amino acids: CASRSSGDRVEKLFF. V gene TRBV7-2 combines with J gene TRBJ1-4, with 9 bases that match TRBD1. Trimming cost V 6 bases and J 8 bases; bases outside gene matches: 10. CDR1 is SGHTA, CDR2 FQGNSA, per germline. The CDR3 sequence is 15 residues long.

The chain carries TRBV18 and TRBJ2-7; 9 bases match TRBD1. Per the germline V gene, CDR1 is KGHSH and CDR2 is LQKENI. Trimming cost V 6 bases and J 5 bases; bases outside gene matches: 11. This CDR3 is 15 amino acids long. CDR3 nucleotides: TGTGCCAGCTCCCCGAGCCGGGACAGGGTCCACGAGCAGTACTTC. Translation gives CASSPSRDRVHEQYF.

The V call is TRBV5-6, the J call TRBJ1-1, with D hard to call. There are 11 residues in the CDR3. Trimming removed 0 bases at V and 7 bases at J, with 4 bases between. From germline, CDR1 is SGHDT and CDR2 YYEEEE. The CDR3 loop is CASSLALEAFF. CDR3 nucleotides: TGTGCCAGCAGCTTGGCTCTTGAAGCTTTCTTT. The variable domain in full, completed from reference TRBV5-6 and TRBJ1-1, reads DAGVTQSPTHLIKTRGQQVTLRCSPKSGHDTVSWYQQALGQGPQFIFQYYEEEERQRGNFPDRFSGHQFPNYSSELNVNALLLGDSALYLCASSLALEAFFGQGTRLTVV.

The genes are TRBV7-8 and TRBJ2-7; 9 bases match TRBD1. V gave up 3 bases and J gave up 3 bases; unmatched junction bases: 3. The CDR3 length is 14 residues. The V gene's germline CDR1 is SGHVS and CDR2 FQNEAQ. The CDR3 bases are TGTGCCAGCAGCTTGGGACAGGGAGTCTACGAGCAGTACTTC. As protein: CASSLGQGVYEQYF. The full variable domain, rest sourced from reference TRBV7-8 and TRBJ2-7, is GAGVSQSPRYKVAKRGQDVALRCDPISGHVSLFWYQQALGQGPEFLTYFQNEAQLDKSGLPSDRFFAERPEGSVSTLKIQRTQQEDSAVYLCASSLGQGVYEQYFGPGTRLTVT.

J is TRBJ2-3 and V is TRBV9; TRBD1 agrees at 9 bases. Germline V CDR1 and CDR2: SGDLS, YYNGEE. CDR3 size: 14 residues. Germline trimming cut 5 bases from V and 5 bases from J; bases unmatched to any gene: 6. The CDR3 nucleotides are TGTGCCAGCAGTCTAAGACAGGGGGAAGATACGCAGTATTTT. Encoded protein: CASSLRQGEDTQYF.